This TCR beta chain was captured by sequencing in a study of OX40 agonist ivuxolimab in advanced cancers. This table comes from immunoSEQ multiplex PCR, and its TCRdb copy is limited to in-frame clones, with some not included. This sample has 100,000 or so clones, with about nine tenths found just once. The TCR comes from an adult with an advanced solid tumor such as melanoma, head and neck, liver or kidney cancer. This material consisted of CD4+ or CD8+ T cells sorted from blood, taken in a trial of the OX40 agonist ivuxolimab.

CDR3 bases: TGTGCCAGCAGAGAACAGGGGGCGAACACCGGGGAGCTGTTTTTT. Amino acids: CASREQGANTGELFF. The J gene is TRBJ2-2, the V gene TRBV2; TRBD1 matches 8 bases. V shed 6 bases and J 0 bases; nucleotides not matched to a gene: 3. This CDR3 has 15 amino acids. Germline V gene lookup returns CDR1 SNHLY and CDR2 FYNNEI.